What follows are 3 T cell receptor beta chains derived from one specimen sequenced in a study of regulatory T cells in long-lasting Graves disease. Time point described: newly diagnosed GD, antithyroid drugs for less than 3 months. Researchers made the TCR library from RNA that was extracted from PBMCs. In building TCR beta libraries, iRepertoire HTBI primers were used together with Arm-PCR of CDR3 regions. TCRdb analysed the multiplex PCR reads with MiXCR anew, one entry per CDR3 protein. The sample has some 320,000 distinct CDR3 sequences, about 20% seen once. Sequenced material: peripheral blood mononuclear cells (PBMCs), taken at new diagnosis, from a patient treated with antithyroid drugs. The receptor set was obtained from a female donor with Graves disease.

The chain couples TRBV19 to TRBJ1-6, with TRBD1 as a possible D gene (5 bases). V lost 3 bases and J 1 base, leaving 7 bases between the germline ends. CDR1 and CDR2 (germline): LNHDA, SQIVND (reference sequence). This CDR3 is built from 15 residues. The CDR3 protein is CASSIGGSYNSPLHF. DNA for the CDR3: TGTGCCAGTAGTATCGGGGGTTCCTATAATTCACCCCTCCACTTT.

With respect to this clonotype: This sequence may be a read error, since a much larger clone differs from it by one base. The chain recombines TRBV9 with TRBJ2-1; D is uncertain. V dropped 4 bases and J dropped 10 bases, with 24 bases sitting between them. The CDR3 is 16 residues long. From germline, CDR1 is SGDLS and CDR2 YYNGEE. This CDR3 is CASSLGRVAASYEQFF. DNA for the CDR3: TGTGCCAGCAGCTTAGGGCGAGTGGCGGCCTCCTACGAGCAGTTCTTC. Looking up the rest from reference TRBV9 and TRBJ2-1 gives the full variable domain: DSGVTQTPKHLITATGQRVTLRCSPRSGDLSVYWYQQSLDQGLQFLIQYYNGEERAKGNILERFSAQQFPDLHSELNLSSLELGDSALYFCASSLGRVAASYEQFFGPGTRLTVL.

The CDR3 DNA reads as TGTGCCACCAGCCCCCTAGGGGATGCGCAGTATTTT. Its translation: CATSPLGDAQYF. The rearrangement uses TRBV15 and TRBJ2-3; D is possibly TRBD1 (5 bases). The CDR3 loop spans 12 amino acids. The V end was cut by 5 bases, the J end by 10 bases, with 13 bases between. Germline assignment: CDR1 LNHNV and CDR2 YYDKDF (reference sequence).